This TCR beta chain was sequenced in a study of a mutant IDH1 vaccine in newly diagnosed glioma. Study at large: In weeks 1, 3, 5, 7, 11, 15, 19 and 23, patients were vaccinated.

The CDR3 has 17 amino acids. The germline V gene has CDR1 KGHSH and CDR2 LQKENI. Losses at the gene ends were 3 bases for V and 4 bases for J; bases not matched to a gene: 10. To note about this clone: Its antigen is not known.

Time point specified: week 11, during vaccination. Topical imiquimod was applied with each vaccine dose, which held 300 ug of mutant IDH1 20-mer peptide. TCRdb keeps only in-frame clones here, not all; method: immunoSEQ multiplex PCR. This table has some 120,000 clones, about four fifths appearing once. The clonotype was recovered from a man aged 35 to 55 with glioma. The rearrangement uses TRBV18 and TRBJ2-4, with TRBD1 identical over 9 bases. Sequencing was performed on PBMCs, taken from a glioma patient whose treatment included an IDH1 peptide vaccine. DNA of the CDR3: TGTGCCAGCTCACCCCCGGGGGACAGGGTTTTGAAAAACATTCAGTACTTC. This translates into CASSPPGDRVLKNIQYF.